This TCR beta chain was obtained from a study of T cells in Graves' hyperthyroidism and ophthalmopathy. This clonotype has ten or more counts. For Graves' hyperthyroidism to be stable, ophthalmopathy could not progress within 18 months. Diagnosing involved the use of clinical symptoms, serum thyroxine and TRAb, thyroid ultrasound and orbital computed tomography. TCR beta CDR3 region amplification was performed from RNA transcripts. The study used the HTBI primer set for a first-round RT-PCR of the TCR CDR3. Each CDR3 protein is one row after TCRdb ran MiXCR on the multiplex PCR reads. The repertoire includes approximately 420,000 distinct CDR3 sequences, 15% of them detected once, and around a third sits in the top ten. The CDR3 totals 13 residues. CDR1 SNHLY and CDR2 FYNNEI come from the germline V gene. Trimming took off 4 bases at V and 2 bases at J, with 5 bases between the two ends.

This clonotype originated in a woman in her thirties with Graves' hyperthyroidism. The source material was blood. The chain combines TRBV2 with TRBJ2-2; no clear D gene. In nucleotides, the CDR3 is TGTGCCAGCAGTGTGGGAAACACCGGGGAGCTGTTTTTT. It yields the protein CASSVGNTGELFF.